This TCR beta chain was recovered during a study (dated by TCRdb to the mid-2010s). About the investigation overall: The study tested whether tumor-infiltrating Tregs in breast cancer are recruited from blood Tregs or converted in situ from other CD4+ T cell subsets.

General study outcomes and caveats: Validation in the larger cohort was restricted to a single TCR beta V-J rearrangement rather than whole repertoires. The greatest overlap of tumor-infiltrating Treg TCR alpha and beta sequences was observed with tumor naive CD4+ T cells, followed by blood naive CD4+ T cells. The TCR gene usage of tumor memory CD4+ T cells clustered together with blood and lymph node memory CD4+ cells and with lymph node naive CD4+ cells.

A word on this clonotype: Its antigen is not yet known. Nothing much larger sits one base from this clone, and base qualities are not available.

V is pruned by 3 bases and J by 8 bases, leaving 7 bases of the junction without a gene match. In the germline V gene, CDR1 corresponds to SGDLS and CDR2 to YYNGEE. The CDR3 sequence holds 14 residues, the cysteine and phenylalanine included. The kept DNA is CDR3 alone, 42 bases in frame from the first base. Full-length TCR variable regions were amplified by 5' RACE PCR with constant-region reverse primers, and semi-nested PCR with Nested Universal Primer A was subsequently performed. The ReliaPrep RNA Cell Miniprep System was used to extract total RNA, which was then reverse transcribed into 5'RACE-ready cDNA with the SMARTer RACE 5'/3' Kit. Multiplex adaptors were used to barcode the full-length TCR alpha and beta libraries, which were then sequenced on an Illumina MiSeq. Under the source paper's analysis protocol: For each of nine subset-tissue groups, sequencing data from the five patients were pooled, and the groups were then compared using unsupervised clustering of TCR gene usage. Repertoire similarity was calculated with the Morisita-Horn index, weighting shared sequences by their contribution to each repertoire. TCRdb reprocessing: public reads trimmed at Q25 with fastp, clones called with MiXCR, in-frame beta chains kept. Each CDR3 protein appears once, grouped with its most common genes and DNA. The authors' filters were not applied to this entry. For this sample there are roughly 42,000 distinct CDR3 sequences; approximately 31% appear just once. The ten top clones hold approximately 4.1% of the sample.

CD4+CD45RO+CD25- cells were isolated as memory CD4+ T cells. Tregs, naive and memory CD4+ T cells from tumor, blood and ipsilateral draining lymph nodes of five breast cancer patients underwent full-length TCR alpha and beta sequencing. Tumor tissue and lymph nodes obtained from ipsilateral axillary dissection were perfused with PBS, minced and then digested with collagenase I and hyaluronidase. Sorted cell populations were confirmed by FACS to exceed 90% purity. The sequencing sample was made of tumor-infiltrating memory CD4+ T cells sorted from the breast tumor. The sample's cell subset or site label is to be understood as: memory CD4+ T cells, CD4+CD45RO+CD25-. The chain is encoded by TRBV9 joined to TRBJ2-4; TRBD1 agrees with 8 junctional bases. This receptor was identified in a female donor with breast cancer. The encoded CDR3 is CASSALEQGDIQYF. The DNA sequence is TGTGCCAGCAGCGCCCTAGAACAGGGGGACATTCAGTACTTC.